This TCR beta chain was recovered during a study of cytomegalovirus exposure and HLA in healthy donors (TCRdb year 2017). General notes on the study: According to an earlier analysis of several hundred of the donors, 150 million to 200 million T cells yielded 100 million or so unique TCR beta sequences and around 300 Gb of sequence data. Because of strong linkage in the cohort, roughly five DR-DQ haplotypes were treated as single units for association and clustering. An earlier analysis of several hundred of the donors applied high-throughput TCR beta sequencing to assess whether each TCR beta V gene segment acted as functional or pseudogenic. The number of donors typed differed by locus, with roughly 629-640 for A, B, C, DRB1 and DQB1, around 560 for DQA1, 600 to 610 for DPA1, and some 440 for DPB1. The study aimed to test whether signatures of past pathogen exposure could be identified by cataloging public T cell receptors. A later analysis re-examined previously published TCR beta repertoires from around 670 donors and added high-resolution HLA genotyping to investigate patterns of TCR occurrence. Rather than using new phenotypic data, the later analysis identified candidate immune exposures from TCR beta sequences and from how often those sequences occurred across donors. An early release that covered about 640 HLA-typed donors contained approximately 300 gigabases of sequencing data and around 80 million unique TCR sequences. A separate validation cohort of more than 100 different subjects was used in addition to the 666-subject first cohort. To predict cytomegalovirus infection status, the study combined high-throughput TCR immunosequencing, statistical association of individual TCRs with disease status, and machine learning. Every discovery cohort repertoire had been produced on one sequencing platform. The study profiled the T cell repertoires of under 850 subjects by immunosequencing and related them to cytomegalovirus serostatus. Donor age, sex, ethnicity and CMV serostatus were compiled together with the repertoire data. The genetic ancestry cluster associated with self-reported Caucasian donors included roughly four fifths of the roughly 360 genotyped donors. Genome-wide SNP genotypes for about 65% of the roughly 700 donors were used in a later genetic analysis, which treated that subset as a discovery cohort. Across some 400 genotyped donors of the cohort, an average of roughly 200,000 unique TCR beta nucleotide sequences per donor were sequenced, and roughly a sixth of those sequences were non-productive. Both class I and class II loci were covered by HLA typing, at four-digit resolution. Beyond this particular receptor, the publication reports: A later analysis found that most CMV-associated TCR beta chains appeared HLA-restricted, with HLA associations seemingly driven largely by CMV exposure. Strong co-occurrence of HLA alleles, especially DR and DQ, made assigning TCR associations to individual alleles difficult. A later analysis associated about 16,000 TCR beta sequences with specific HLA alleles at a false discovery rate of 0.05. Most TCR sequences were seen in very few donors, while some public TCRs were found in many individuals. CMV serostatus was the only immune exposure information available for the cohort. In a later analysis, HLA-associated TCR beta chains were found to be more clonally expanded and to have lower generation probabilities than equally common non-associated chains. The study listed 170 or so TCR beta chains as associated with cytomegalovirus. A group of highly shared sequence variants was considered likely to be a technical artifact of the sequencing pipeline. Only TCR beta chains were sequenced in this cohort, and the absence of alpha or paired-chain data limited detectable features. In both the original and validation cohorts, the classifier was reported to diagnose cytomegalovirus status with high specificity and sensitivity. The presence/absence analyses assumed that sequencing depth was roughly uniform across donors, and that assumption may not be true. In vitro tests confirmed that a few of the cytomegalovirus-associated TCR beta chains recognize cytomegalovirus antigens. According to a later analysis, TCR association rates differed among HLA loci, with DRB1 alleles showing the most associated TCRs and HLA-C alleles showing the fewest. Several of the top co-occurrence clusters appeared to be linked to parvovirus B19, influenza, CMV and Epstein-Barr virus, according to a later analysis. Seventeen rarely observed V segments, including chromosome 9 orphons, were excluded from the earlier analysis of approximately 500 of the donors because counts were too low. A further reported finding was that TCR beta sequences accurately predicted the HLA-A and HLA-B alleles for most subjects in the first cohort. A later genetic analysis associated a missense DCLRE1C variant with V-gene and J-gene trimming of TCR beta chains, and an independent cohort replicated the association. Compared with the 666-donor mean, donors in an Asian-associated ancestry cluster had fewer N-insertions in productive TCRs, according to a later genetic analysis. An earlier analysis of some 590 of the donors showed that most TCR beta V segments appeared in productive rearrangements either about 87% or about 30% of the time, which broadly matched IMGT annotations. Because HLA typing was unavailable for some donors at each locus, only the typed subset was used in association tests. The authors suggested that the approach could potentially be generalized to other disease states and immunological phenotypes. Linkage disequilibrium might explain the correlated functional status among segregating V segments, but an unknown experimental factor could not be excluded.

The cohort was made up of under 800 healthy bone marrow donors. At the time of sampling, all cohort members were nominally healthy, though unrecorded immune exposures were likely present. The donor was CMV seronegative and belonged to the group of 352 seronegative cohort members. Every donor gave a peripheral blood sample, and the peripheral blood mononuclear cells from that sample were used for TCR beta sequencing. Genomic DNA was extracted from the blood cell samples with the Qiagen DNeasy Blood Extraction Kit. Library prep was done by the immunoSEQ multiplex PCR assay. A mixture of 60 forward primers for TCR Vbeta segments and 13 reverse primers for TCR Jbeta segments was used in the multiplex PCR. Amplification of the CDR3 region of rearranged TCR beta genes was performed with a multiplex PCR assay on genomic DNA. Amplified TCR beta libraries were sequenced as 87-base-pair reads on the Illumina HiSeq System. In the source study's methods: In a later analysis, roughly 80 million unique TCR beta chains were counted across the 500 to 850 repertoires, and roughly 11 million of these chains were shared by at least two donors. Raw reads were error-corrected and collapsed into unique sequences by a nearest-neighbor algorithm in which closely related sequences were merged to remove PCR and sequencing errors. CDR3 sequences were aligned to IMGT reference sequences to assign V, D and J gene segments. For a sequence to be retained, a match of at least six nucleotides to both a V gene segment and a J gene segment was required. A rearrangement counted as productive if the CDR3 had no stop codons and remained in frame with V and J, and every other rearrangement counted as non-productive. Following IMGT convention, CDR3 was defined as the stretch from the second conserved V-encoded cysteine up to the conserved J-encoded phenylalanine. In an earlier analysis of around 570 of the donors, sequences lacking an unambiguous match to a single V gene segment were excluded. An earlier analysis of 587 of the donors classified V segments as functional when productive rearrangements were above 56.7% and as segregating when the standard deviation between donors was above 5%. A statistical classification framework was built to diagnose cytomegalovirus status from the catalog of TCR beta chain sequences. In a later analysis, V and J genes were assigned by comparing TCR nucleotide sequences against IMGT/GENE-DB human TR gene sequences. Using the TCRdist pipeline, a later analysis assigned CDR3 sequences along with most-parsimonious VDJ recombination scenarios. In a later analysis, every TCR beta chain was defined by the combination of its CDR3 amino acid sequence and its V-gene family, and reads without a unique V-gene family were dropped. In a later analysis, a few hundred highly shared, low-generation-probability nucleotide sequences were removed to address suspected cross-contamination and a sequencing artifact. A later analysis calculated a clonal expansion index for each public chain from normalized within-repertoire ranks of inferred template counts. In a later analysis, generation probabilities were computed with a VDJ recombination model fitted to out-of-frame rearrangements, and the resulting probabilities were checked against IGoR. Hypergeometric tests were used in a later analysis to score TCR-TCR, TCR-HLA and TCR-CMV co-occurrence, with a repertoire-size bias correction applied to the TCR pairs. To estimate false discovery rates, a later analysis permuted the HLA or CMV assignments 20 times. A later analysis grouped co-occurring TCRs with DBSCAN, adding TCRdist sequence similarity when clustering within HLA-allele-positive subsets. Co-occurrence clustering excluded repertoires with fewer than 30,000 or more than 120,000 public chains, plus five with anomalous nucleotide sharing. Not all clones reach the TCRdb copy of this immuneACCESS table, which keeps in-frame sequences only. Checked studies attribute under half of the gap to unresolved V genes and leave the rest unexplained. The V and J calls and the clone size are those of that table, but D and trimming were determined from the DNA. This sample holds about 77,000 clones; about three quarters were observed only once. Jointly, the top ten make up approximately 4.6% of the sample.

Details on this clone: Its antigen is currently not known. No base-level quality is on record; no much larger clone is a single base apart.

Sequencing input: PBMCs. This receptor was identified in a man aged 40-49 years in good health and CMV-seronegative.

CDR3 loop: CASSEGRTYEQYF. The DNA reads as follows: TGTGCCAGCAGTGAGGGCAGAACCTACGAGCAGTACTTC. In this chain, TRBV2 is recombined with TRBJ2-7, with no confident D gene call. The germline V gene encodes CDR1 SNHLY and CDR2 FYNNEI. From the cysteine up to the phenylalanine, the CDR3 has a length of 13 residues. Left in the record is the CDR3 DNA by itself, 39 bases read in frame from the first base. V is shortened by 3 bases, J by 2 bases, and the region joining them spans 8 bases.